The 30 T cell receptor beta chains below come from one sample, sequenced in a study of OX40 agonist ivuxolimab in advanced cancers. Generated by immunoSEQ multiplex PCR, the TCRdb table keeps only in-frame clones and is missing some. The data show about 58,000 clones, about 85% seen once. The starting material was CD4+ or CD8+ T cells sorted from blood, obtained in a trial of the OX40 agonist ivuxolimab. The receptor source for this set is an adult with an advanced solid tumor such as melanoma, head and neck, liver or kidney cancer.

The chain uses TRBV9 and TRBJ1-2; TRBD1 is a possible D gene (5 bases). Trimming took 4 bases from V and 1 from J, leaving 14 bases between them. Germline V gives CDR1 SGDLS, CDR2 YYNGEE. The CDR3 covers 15 residues. CDR3 in DNA: TGTGCCAGCAGCCCGCCGGGCAGGGTTAACTATGGCTACACCTTC. Its protein is CASSPPGRVNYGYTF.

The J gene is TRBJ1-3, the V gene TRBV9; D is undetermined. Trimming shortened V by 0 bases and J by 0 bases, and 10 bases separated the two germline ends. The CDR3 contains 16 residues. Germline V gives CDR1 SGDLS, CDR2 YYNGEE. For the CDR3, the DNA is TGTGCCAGCAGCGTAGAACCAGGTGGCTCTGGAAACACCATATATTTT. Its protein product is CASSVEPGGSGNTIYF.

The V and J genes are TRBV28 and TRBJ2-2; D is undetermined. The CDR3 runs to 13 residues. Germline V CDR1 and CDR2: MDHEN, SYDVKM. V dropped 2 bases and J dropped 4 bases, with 5 bases sitting between them. CDR3 protein: CASSLVSTGELFF. The CDR3 region has the DNA TGTGCCAGCAGTTTAGTCAGCACCGGGGAGCTGTTTTTT.

This clone was observed a handful of times. The gene calls are TRBV30 and TRBJ1-6, with 7 bases identical to TRBD1. CDR3 length: 15 amino acids. Germline CDR1 and CDR2: GTSNPN and SVGIG (reference sequence). J lost 9 bases, V lost 2 bases, and 10 bases had no gene match. The DNA of the CDR3 is TGTGCCTGGAGTAGGGGAGGGACAGAAATTTCACCCCTCCACTTT. It specifies CAWSRGGTEISPLHF.

The rearrangement links TRBV6-5 to TRBJ2-2; D uncertain. This CDR3 has 13 residues. The V end lost 5 bases, the J end lost 5 bases, and 9 bases lay between the germline ends. Germline lookup yields CDR1 MNHEY and CDR2 SVGAGI. CDR3 DNA: TGTGCCAGCAGTCAACTACGAACCGGGGAGCTGTTTTTT. It codes for CASSQLRTGELFF.

This chain connects TRBV5-6 to TRBJ2-7, with D possibly being TRBD2 (6 bases). Trimming shortened V by 1 base and J by 6 bases, and 14 bases separated the two germline ends. Germline-derived CDR1 and CDR2 are SGHDT and YYEEEE. This CDR3 has 14 amino acids. Written as DNA, the CDR3 is TGTGCCAGCAGCTTGTTGGGGGGACGTCGCGAGCAGTACTTC. Residues: CASSLLGGRREQYF.

The chain has TRBV28 and TRBJ2-5, with D perhaps being TRBD1 or TRBD2 (5 bases each). This CDR3 contains 14 residues. The V end was cut by 5 bases, the J end by 9 bases, with 19 bases between. CDR1 is MDHEN, CDR2 SYDVKM, per germline. The CDR3 nucleotides read TGTGCCAGCAGTATGGGGGACGCCGGGGTGTCCCAGTACTTC. This codes for CASSMGDAGVSQYF.

As DNA, the CDR3 is TGTGCCAGCAGCCGACGCTTTTCAGGGACTAGCTACGGGGAGCTGTTTTTT. This encodes CASSRRFSGTSYGELFF. The chain is built from TRBV9 and TRBJ2-2; 9 bases agree with TRBD2. CDR3 length: 17 residues. Unmatched junction bases numbered 14, after V lost 4 bases and J lost 7 bases. Germline-derived CDR1 and CDR2 are SGDLS and YYNGEE.

CDR3 loop: CASSQGPREADTQYF. In nucleotides, the CDR3 is TGCGCCAGCAGCCAAGGCCCGAGGGAAGCAGATACGCAGTATTTT. V is TRBV4-1 and J is TRBJ2-3, with TRBD2 as a possible D gene (5 bases). CDR1 and CDR2 from the germline V gene are MGHRA and YSYEKL. The V and J ends lost 1 base and 4 bases respectively, with 12 bases between them. There are 15 residues in the CDR3.

This chain links TRBV7-9 with TRBJ2-4, with 11 bases matching TRBD2. V dropped 5 bases and J dropped 0; count of bases not matched to a gene: 3. Per the germline V gene, CDR1 is SEHNR and CDR2 is FQNEAQ (reference sequence). The CDR3 is 16 residues long. CDR3 loop: CASSELAGVAKNIQYF. CDR3 DNA: TGTGCCAGCAGCGAACTAGCGGGGGTAGCCAAAAACATTCAGTACTTC.

This sequence joins TRBV4-1 and TRBJ1-4; unclear D gene. This CDR3 is 14 amino acids long. Germline values: CDR1 MGHRA, CDR2 YSYEKL. The V end lost 0 bases, the J end lost 8 bases, and 10 bases lay between the germline ends. The CDR3 sequence: CASSQEGLEEKLFF. CDR3 DNA sequence: TGCGCCAGCAGCCAAGAAGGTCTGGAGGAAAAACTGTTTTTT.

The V call is TRBV15, the J call TRBJ2-7; 10 bases line up with TRBD2. The V gene's germline CDR1 is LNHNV and CDR2 YYDKDF (reference sequence). The CDR3 sequence is 15 residues long. J was trimmed by 6 bases and V by 3 bases; bases with no gene match: 8. Here the CDR3 reads CATSRGLASMGEQYF. CDR3 sequence (DNA): TGTGCCACCAGCAGGGGACTAGCGAGTATGGGCGAGCAGTACTTC.

This clone was counted a single time. The gene calls are TRBV11-1 and TRBJ2-1, with 11 positions matching TRBD2. After removal of 5 bases from V and 8 bases from J, the junction contained 8 bases not matched to a gene. CDR1 and CDR2 (germline): SGHAT, FQDESV (reference sequence). This CDR3 has 15 amino acids. This CDR3 reads CASSPIGTSGYEQFF. The CDR3 DNA sequence: TGTGCCAGCAGCCCTATAGGGACTAGCGGCTATGAGCAGTTCTTC.

The chain joins TRBV6-5 to TRBJ1-4, with 7 bases aligning to TRBD1. Losses at the gene ends were 5 bases for V and 5 bases for J; bases not matched to a gene: 5. Germline lookup yields CDR1 MNHEY and CDR2 SVGAGI. The length of the CDR3 is 14 residues. The CDR3 DNA reads TGTGCCAGCAGTCCAGGGGGAATCAATGAAAAACTGTTTTTT. Protein sequence: CASSPGGINEKLFF.

This chain links TRBV27 with TRBJ1-4; D possibly corresponds to TRBD1 (5 bases). Trimming pared 5 bases from V and 5 bases from J, leaving 9 bases between. The CDR3 sequence is 13 residues long. Looked up from germline, CDR1 is MNHEY and CDR2 is SMNVEV (reference sequence). CDR3 sequence (DNA): TGTGCCAGCAGTGAGTGGGGGAATGAAAAACTGTTTTTT. Residues: CASSEWGNEKLFF.

This chain uses TRBV6-5 with TRBJ1-3; 8 nucleotides line up with TRBD1. V was clipped by 9 bases and J by 0 bases; unmatched bases: 1. The CDR3 extends over 13 amino acids. Germline CDR1 and CDR2: MNHEY and SVGAGI. The CDR3 DNA reads as TGTGCCAGTGGGACAGGCTCTGGAAACACCATATATTTT. Its translation: CASGTGSGNTIYF.

The chain is built from TRBV9 and TRBJ1-1; D ambiguous. Deletions cut 2 bases from V and 0 bases from J, with 8 bases between. Germline assignment: CDR1 SGDLS and CDR2 YYNGEE. The CDR3 sequence is 14 residues long. Here the CDR3 reads CASSVQEMNTEAFF. The CDR3 nucleotides are TGTGCCAGCAGCGTCCAGGAGATGAACACTGAAGCTTTCTTT.

This clone was detected a few times. The rearrangement uses TRBV7-2 and TRBJ2-7; 7 positions match TRBD2. This CDR3 contains 15 residues. V trimming: 5 bases; J trimming: 3 bases; junction bases outside the gene matches: 10. Germline V CDR1 and CDR2: SGHTA, FQGNSA. This chain's CDR3 is CASSLSGNSNYEQYF. The CDR3 DNA follows: TGTGCCAGCAGCCTCAGCGGGAATTCCAACTACGAGCAGTACTTC.

CDR3: CASSFTSLAGANVLTF. CDR3 nucleotides: TGTGCCAGCAGCTTTACCTCACTAGCTGGGGCCAACGTCCTGACTTTC. V usage is TRBV7-2 and J usage is TRBJ2-6; D perhaps matches TRBD2 (5 bases). The CDR3 runs 16 residues. The germline CDR1 and CDR2 sequences are SGHTA and FQGNSA. The germline V and J ends were trimmed by 3 bases and 2 bases, with 11 bases remaining between them.

V and J are TRBV7-2 and TRBJ1-1, with D hard to call. Germline loops: CDR1 SGHTA, CDR2 FQGNSA. This CDR3 has 13 residues. The V gene lost 1 base and the J gene lost 6 bases, with 9 bases spanning the gap. The CDR3 bases are TGTGCCAGCAGCTTAGTTCCGGGTTCTGAAGCTTTCTTT. This sequence encodes CASSLVPGSEAFF.

The CDR3 loop reads CASSPPGPLGPQHF. Here the CDR3 DNA reads TGTGCCAGTAGCCCCCCGGGCCCTCTGGGGCCCCAGCATTTT. The V and J genes are TRBV19 and TRBJ1-5; no reliable D call. Trimming left V 6 bases short and J 9 bases short, with 18 bases between. Germline lookup yields CDR1 LNHDA and CDR2 SQIVND (reference sequence). CDR3 size: 14 residues.

This chain uses TRBV7-3 with TRBJ2-1, with TRBD1 as a possible D gene (5 bases). The CDR3 spans 13 residues. Trimming removed 2 bases at V and 5 bases at J, with 7 bases between. Per germline, CDR1 SGHTA and CDR2 FQGTGA. The CDR3 DNA is TGTGCCAGCAGCTTAGTCAGGGACAATGAGCAGTTCTTC. The encoded protein is CASSLVRDNEQFF.

V gene TRBV30 combines with J gene TRBJ2-7, with 7 bases that match TRBD1. Germline lookup yields CDR1 GTSNPN and CDR2 SVGIG (reference sequence). The CDR3 contains 13 residues. Trimming at V came to 4 bases and at J to 5 bases, leaving 8 bases not matched to a gene. DNA for the CDR3: TGTGCCTGGAACCGACAGGGTTGGGACGAGCAGTACTTC. This gives the protein CAWNRQGWDEQYF.

This clone was seen a single time. V and J are TRBV7-2 and TRBJ1-1; perhaps TRBD1 as D (5 bases). Trimming took 2 bases from V and 4 from J, leaving 20 bases between them. Germline assignment: CDR1 SGHTA and CDR2 FQGNSA. The CDR3 is 17 residues long. In nucleotides, the CDR3 is TGTGCCAGCAGCTTACGGTCCGTGGGGCAGGGAATCACTGAAGCTTTCTTT. Encoded protein: CASSLRSVGQGITEAFF.

This sequence joins TRBV19 and TRBJ2-3, with 7 bases lining up with TRBD2. The trim removed 6 bases at V and 4 bases at J, leaving 10 bases unmatched. This CDR3 is built from 15 residues. Germline CDR1 is LNHDA and CDR2 is SQIVND (reference sequence). The CDR3 DNA sequence: TGTGCCAGTAGGGGCCGGAGCGGGAACGCAGATACGCAGTATTTT. It codes for CASRGRSGNADTQYF.

This chain joins TRBV6-5 and TRBJ2-7; D is undetermined. Germline CDR1 is MNHEY and CDR2 is SVGAGI. The CDR3 is made up of 12 amino acids. The V end was cut by 0 bases, the J end by 6 bases, with 6 bases between. This CDR3 is CASSYSVVEQYF. CDR3 nucleotides: TGTGCCAGCAGTTACTCGGTGGTCGAGCAGTACTTC.

This chain uses TRBV11-3 with TRBJ2-1; D may be TRBD1 (6 bases). The CDR3 extends over 14 amino acids. Germline loops: CDR1 SGHNT, CDR2 YENEEA. V was cut by 1 base and J by 9 bases, with 13 bases left in between. CDR3 residues: CASSLAGPRGEQFF. The CDR3 bases are TGTGCCAGCAGCTTAGCGGGGCCCAGGGGTGAGCAGTTCTTC.

V gene TRBV18 combines with J gene TRBJ2-2; TRBD2 aligns across 10 bases. Germline V gives CDR1 KGHSH, CDR2 LQKENI. The CDR3 contains 18 residues. V dropped 4 bases and J dropped 0; count of bases not matched to a gene: 8. This CDR3 reads CASSQRLAGTTNTGELFF. DNA for the CDR3: TGTGCCAGCTCACAAAGACTAGCGGGTACGACGAACACCGGGGAGCTGTTTTTT.

The chain carries TRBV15 and TRBJ1-1, with a tentative D call TRBD1 (5 bases). The CDR3 is 15 amino acids. Trimming removed 0 bases at V and 1 base at J, with 9 bases between. Germline CDR1 LNHNV, CDR2 YYDKDF (reference sequence). The CDR3 nucleotides are TGTGCCACCAGCAGAGATAGGGGCGAGAACACTGAAGCTTTCTTT. Protein product: CATSRDRGENTEAFF.

The V gene is TRBV27, the J gene TRBJ2-3; D remains ambiguous. The CDR3 spans 14 residues. Trimming removed 7 bases at V and 0 bases at J, with 11 bases between. Per germline, CDR1 MNHEY and CDR2 SMNVEV (reference sequence). CDR3 nucleotide sequence: TGTGCCAGCACTTTGACGCTTAGCACAGATACGCAGTATTTT. Translating it yields CASTLTLSTDTQYF.